Reported below is one T cell receptor beta chain. The data were taken from a study of blood T cell repertoires in COVID-19. Overall study context: Acute and convalescent COVID-19 samples came from the United States, Italy and Spain. Nucleic acid was either cDNA or gDNA, and it came from T cells, B-cell-depleted T cells, or PBMCs.

CDR3 length: 16 residues. CDR1 MNHEY and CDR2 SVGEGT come from the germline V gene. With 6 bases clipped from V and 7 bases from J, the junction kept 15 bases outside the gene matches. In the original analysis: Amplification of reference gene primers was used by the study to estimate nucleated cell counts. TCRdb keeps only in-frame clones here, not all; method: immunoSEQ multiplex PCR. V and J calls and clone size are those listed in that table; D and trimming were worked out from the DNA. Of under 130,000 clones listed, roughly 80% are singletons. The TCR was taken from a man between 65 and 80 years old with active or convalescent COVID-19. What was sequenced was peripheral blood. The chain uses TRBV6-2 or TRBV6-3 and TRBJ2-3, with 8 bases identical to TRBD1. This CDR3 is CASSPRVDRGEHTQYF. CDR3 in DNA: TGTGCCAGCAGCCCACGAGTAGACAGGGGAGAGCATACGCAGTATTTT.